This T cell receptor (beta chain) is drawn from a study of blood T cell repertoires in COVID-19. Study-wide context: The study drew acute and convalescent COVID-19 samples from the United States, Italy and Spain. T cells, B-cell-depleted T cells, or PBMCs provided the cDNA or gDNA that served as material.

As handled by the study authors: Amplifying reference gene primers gave estimates of nucleated cell counts. Profiled with immunoSEQ multiplex PCR; TCRdb holds only in-frame clones, not every one. From that table come the V and J calls and clone size; the DNA was used to work out D and trimming. The repertoire consists of around 71,000 clones, with roughly nine tenths occurring once and the leading ten covering 1.5% to 2.5%. Germline CDR1 is SGHRS and CDR2 is YFSETQ. CDR3 length: 16 residues. Unmatched junction bases numbered 4, after V lost 2 bases and J lost 1 base. This clonotype was obtained from a woman aged 60 to 75 with acute or convalescent COVID-19. V usage is TRBV5-1 and J usage is TRBJ2-1, with 9 bases lining up with TRBD2. The sample comprised peripheral blood. CDR3: CASSFRSGSSYNEQFF. As DNA, the CDR3 is TGCGCCAGCAGCTTCCGTAGCGGGAGTTCCTACAATGAGCAGTTCTTC.